Below are 28 T cell receptor beta chains sequenced from a single sample in a study of response to subunit inactivated influenza vaccine. MiXCR, applied by TCRdb to the RT-PCR reads, yields one record per CDR3 protein. The table includes around 520,000 distinct CDR3 sequences, roughly 10% detected once. This specimen was PBMCs from blood, taken on the day of vaccination. The source is a man aged 45 to 65 who received an inactivated influenza vaccine.

The J gene is TRBJ2-5, the V gene TRBV30; TRBD1 matches at 9 bases. The CDR3 totals 13 residues. Trimming took 0 bases from V and 8 from J; bases not matched to a gene: 4. The germline V gene encodes CDR1 GTSNPN and CDR2 SVGIG (reference sequence). CDR3 region: CAWSVQGAHTQYF. The CDR3 DNA follows: TGTGCCTGGAGTGTACAGGGGGCGCACACCCAGTACTTC.

There are many counts of this clonotype. The chain uses TRBV6-6 and TRBJ2-3; no definite D call. The V and J ends lost 7 bases and 4 bases respectively, with 12 bases between them. CDR3 length: 13 residues. Germline-derived CDR1 and CDR2 are MNHNY and SVGAGI (reference sequence). The CDR3 DNA sequence: TGTGCCAGCACGCTCGTCAGCCCAGATACGCAGTATTTT. Protein: CASTLVSPDTQYF.

This clonotype has just a few counts. V and J are TRBV6-6 and TRBJ2-3; the D is unclear. The V end was cut by 2 bases, the J end by 3 bases, with 6 bases between. In germline, CDR1 is MNHNY, CDR2 SVGAGI (reference sequence). This CDR3 comprises 13 residues. The CDR3 bases are TGTGCCAGCAGTTACGGGCAGACAGATACGCAGTATTTT. Translating gives CASSYGQTDTQYF.

There are a few counts of this clonotype. The chain recombines TRBV6-2 or TRBV6-3 with TRBJ2-5, with 7 bases matching TRBD2. Germline lookup yields CDR1 MNHEY and CDR2 SVGEGT. Trimming cost V 0 bases and J 5 bases; bases outside gene matches: 12. The CDR3 has 17 residues. In DNA form, the CDR3 reads TGTGCCAGCAGTTACTCCCCTGGACTAGTCCAAGAGGAGACCCAGTACTTC. It translates to CASSYSPGLVQEETQYF.

This clonotype has more than one count but fewer than ten. This sequence joins TRBV6-1 and TRBJ1-1, with TRBD1 matching over 7 bases. The CDR3 has 13 amino acids. Trimming cost V 6 bases and J 5 bases; bases outside gene matches: 6. Germline V gene data show CDR1 as MNHNS and CDR2 as SASEGT. In DNA form, the CDR3 reads TGTGCCAGCAGAGGGGGCGCCGGGACTGAAGCTTTCTTT. It specifies CASRGGAGTEAFF.

This rearrangement joins TRBV6-2 or TRBV6-3 to TRBJ2-7, with D perhaps matching TRBD2 (5 bases). With 6 bases removed from V and 2 bases from J, the gap between germline ends came to 17 bases. The CDR3 runs 15 residues. The germline gives CDR1 MNHEY, CDR2 SVGEGT. The CDR3 loop reads CASRKPGRPPYEQYF. In DNA, the CDR3 is TGTGCCAGCAGAAAACCGGGAAGGCCTCCCTACGAGCAGTACTTC.

The chain employs TRBV5-6 and TRBJ2-7; possible D gene TRBD1, 7 bases. The germline V gene has CDR1 SGHDT and CDR2 YYEEEE. This CDR3 has 13 residues. Trimming left V 3 bases short and J 3 bases short, with 10 bases between. The CDR3 region is CASSYQGGYEQYF. Here the CDR3 DNA reads TGTGCCAGCAGCTACCAGGGGGGCTACGAGCAGTACTTC.

A few counts support this clonotype. V and J are TRBV30 and TRBJ1-1; D is unclear. CDR3 length equals 13 residues. Trimming removed 3 bases at V and 5 bases at J, with 13 bases between. Per the germline V gene, CDR1 is GTSNPN and CDR2 is SVGIG (reference sequence). CDR3 region: CAWSVSVLTEAFF. The CDR3 DNA is TGTGCCTGGAGCGTCTCCGTGCTGACTGAAGCTTTCTTT.

This chain joins TRBV7-9 and TRBJ2-1; 9 bases fit TRBD2. J gave up 5 bases and V 6 bases, and 11 bases lay outside the gene matches. CDR3 length: 16 residues. Germline assignment: CDR1 SEHNR and CDR2 FQNEAQ (reference sequence). DNA of the CDR3: TGTGCCAGCAGTGGACTAGCGTCGAACTTTAACAATGAGCAGTTCTTC. Its translation is CASSGLASNFNNEQFF.

This clonotype was observed a few times. The V gene is TRBV10-3, the J gene TRBJ1-5; D unclear. This CDR3 region has 13 residues. CDR1 and CDR2 from the germline V gene are ENHRY and SYGVKD. The V gene lost 5 bases and the J gene lost 0 bases, with 5 bases spanning the gap. Written as DNA, the CDR3 is TGTGCCATCAGTCTCAATAGCAATCAGCCCCAGCATTTT. Protein sequence: CAISLNSNQPQHF.

V is TRBV7-9 and J is TRBJ2-1; unclear D gene. V was cut by 2 bases and J by 5 bases, with 13 bases left in between. The CDR3 extends over 15 amino acids. The germline CDR1 and CDR2 sequences are SEHNR and FQNEAQ (reference sequence). For the CDR3, the DNA is TGTGCCAGCAGCTTATACTCAGTCGAGGACAATGAGCAGTTCTTC. Translated, it gives CASSLYSVEDNEQFF. Looking up the rest from reference TRBV7-9 and TRBJ2-1 gives the full variable domain: DTGVSQNPRHKITKRGQNVTFRCDPISEHNRLYWYRQTLGQGPEFLTYFQNEAQLEKSRLLSDRFSAERPKGSFSTLEIQRTEQGDSAMYLCASSLYSVEDNEQFFGPGTRLTVL.

This clonotype showed up many times. This rearrangement joins TRBV5-1 to TRBJ2-6; D unresolved. The ends were cut back, 7 bases at V and 2 bases at J, with 13 bases in the middle. This CDR3 spans 15 amino acids. Germline V gene lookup returns CDR1 SGHRS and CDR2 YFSETQ. CDR3 protein: CASRPADTGANVLTF. The CDR3, as DNA: TGCGCCAGCCGGCCCGCGGATACTGGGGCCAACGTCCTGACTTTC.

A few counts support this clonotype. V and J are TRBV13 and TRBJ2-1; 14 bases map to TRBD2. Germline V CDR1 and CDR2: PRHDT, FYEKMQ (reference sequence). J lost 4 bases, V lost 4 bases, and 6 bases had no gene match. The CDR3 is made up of 17 amino acids. DNA for the CDR3: TGTGCCAGCAGCTCCTGGACTAGCGGGGGGCTGTACAATGAGCAGTTCTTC. This sequence encodes CASSSWTSGGLYNEQFF. Based on the CDR3 plus reference TRBV13 and TRBJ2-1, the full variable domain is AAGVIQSPRHLIKEKRETATLKCYPIPRHDTVYWYQQGPGQDPQFLISFYEKMQSDKGSIPDRFSAQQFSDYHSELNMSSLELGDSALYFCASSSWTSGGLYNEQFFGPGTRLTVL.

Only a few counts were recorded for this clonotype. The chain links TRBV7-2 to TRBJ2-6, with D unclear. The V end was cut by 1 base, the J end by 12 bases, with 10 bases between. The CDR3 extends over 13 amino acids. Germline V lookup: CDR1 SGHTA, CDR2 FQGNSA. The CDR3 DNA reads as TGTGCCAGCAGCTTAGAGCGACTTGCCGTCCTGACTTTC. It encodes CASSLERLAVLTF.

The table lists this clonotype with many counts. The gene calls are TRBV5-1 and TRBJ1-3; TRBD1 agrees at 9 bases. The CDR3 has 17 amino acids. V shed 0 bases and J 2 bases; nucleotides not matched to a gene: 6. Germline V CDR1 and CDR2: SGHRS, YFSETQ. The CDR3 region is CASSLDHRGQAGNTIYF. CDR3 in DNA: TGCGCCAGCAGCTTGGATCACAGGGGGCAAGCTGGAAACACCATATATTTT.

The CDR3 protein is CSVTGAHYGYTF. The CDR3 DNA sequence: TGCAGCGTCACAGGGGCCCACTATGGCTACACCTTC. The rearrangement joins TRBV29-1 to TRBJ1-2, with TRBD1 identical over 7 bases. The CDR3 is made up of 12 amino acids. J was trimmed by 3 bases and V by 6 bases; bases with no gene match: 4. CDR1 is SQVTM and CDR2 is ANQGSEA in the germline V gene.

This clonotype was detected a few times. V gene TRBV11-2 combines with J gene TRBJ2-1; 10 nucleotides match TRBD2. The V gene end was trimmed by 2 bases and the J gene end by 7 bases; junction bases not matched to a gene: 5. CDR3 length equals 15 residues. CDR1 is SGHAT and CDR2 is FQNNGV in the germline V gene. The CDR3 spells CASSLTSGVFNEQFF. The CDR3 DNA is TGTGCCAGCAGCTTAACTAGCGGGGTTTTTAATGAGCAGTTCTTC.

The genes are TRBV6-5 and TRBJ2-7; maybe TRBD2 (6 bases). The CDR3 runs to 12 residues. CDR1 is MNHEY, CDR2 SVGAGI, per germline. The ends were cut back, 6 bases at V and 7 bases at J, with 13 bases in the middle. As DNA, the CDR3 is TGTGCCAGCAGCTCCTCCGGGAGAGAGCAGTACTTC. This sequence encodes CASSSSGREQYF.

The chain links TRBV10-3 to TRBJ2-1; 7 nucleotides align to TRBD2. The CDR3 has 13 residues. The V segment lost 4 bases and the J segment 7 bases; nucleotides outside the gene matches: 4. CDR1 and CDR2 from the germline V gene are ENHRY and SYGVKD. This chain's CDR3 is CAISATGGNEQFF. CDR3 nucleotide sequence: TGTGCCATCAGTGCAACCGGGGGGAATGAGCAGTTCTTC.

This CDR3 reads CASERVTNTGELFF. The CDR3 bases are TGCGCCAGTGAACGAGTTACGAACACCGGGGAGCTGTTTTTT. This chain links TRBV5-1 with TRBJ2-2; D is unresolved. From germline, CDR1 is SGHRS and CDR2 YFSETQ. The V end lost 8 bases, the J end lost 0 bases, and 11 bases lay between the germline ends. The CDR3 runs 14 residues.

This clonotype was detected ten times or more. V and J are TRBV7-9 and TRBJ2-7; D call uncertain. V lost 2 bases to trimming and J lost 9 bases, with 8 bases between them. The CDR3 is 11 residues long. CDR1 is SEHNR and CDR2 is FQNEAQ in the germline V gene (reference sequence). The CDR3 nucleotides read TGTGCCAGCAGCTTATCCGGCGGGCAGTACTTC. Translation gives CASSLSGGQYF.

The table lists this clonotype with a few counts. This chain connects TRBV29-1 to TRBJ2-7; 8 nucleotides agree with TRBD2. CDR1 is SQVTM and CDR2 is ANQGSEA in the germline V gene. Unmatched junction bases numbered 11, after V lost 6 bases and J lost 4 bases. The CDR3 has 14 amino acids. The CDR3 reads CSVRRGAKGYEQYF. The DNA of the CDR3 is TGCAGCGTGAGGCGGGGGGCAAAGGGGTACGAGCAGTACTTC.

This clonotype came up many times. The chain is built from TRBV7-2 and TRBJ2-1; maybe TRBD2 (6 bases). The CDR3 consists of 14 residues. Trimming cost V 1 base and J 3 bases, with 7 bases left between them. Germline CDR1 SGHTA, CDR2 FQGNSA. As DNA, the CDR3 is TGTGCCAGCAGCTTAGGGGACTTCTACAATGAGCAGTTCTTC. The encoded protein is CASSLGDFYNEQFF.

This clonotype occurred a few times. The chain employs TRBV10-3 and TRBJ2-5; either TRBD1 or TRBD2 may supply D (6 bases each). The CDR3 consists of 16 residues. V was shortened by 4 bases and J by 1 base, with 16 bases between the two germline ends. CDR1 is ENHRY, CDR2 SYGVKD, per germline. The CDR3 here is CAISGEVGTSQETQYF. The CDR3, as DNA: TGTGCCATCAGTGGGGAGGTGGGGACATCCCAAGAGACCCAGTACTTC.

This clonotype appeared once. The chain employs TRBV3-1 and TRBJ2-5; 9 bases match TRBD1. Germline CDR1 is LGHDT and CDR2 is YNNKEL (reference sequence). Trimming cost V 5 bases and J 5 bases; bases outside gene matches: 15. The CDR3 loop spans 17 amino acids. The CDR3 protein is CASSFPSNEGQGETQYF. The CDR3 nucleotides are TGTGCCAGCAGCTTCCCATCAAATGAAGGACAGGGGGAGACCCAGTACTTC.

This clonotype was detected many times. CDR3 DNA sequence: TGTGCCAGCAGCTTGCTGGGGGGTACCAAAAACATTCAGTACTTC. Amino acids: CASSLLGGTKNIQYF. The rearrangement uses TRBV7-9 and TRBJ2-4; D may be TRBD2 (6 bases). This CDR3 has 15 residues. Germline CDR1 and CDR2: SEHNR and FQNEAQ (reference sequence). V lost 3 bases and J lost 2, with 11 bases in between.

The chain links TRBV5-1 to TRBJ2-1, with 7 bases fitting TRBD2. The CDR3 sequence is 18 residues long. J lost 0 bases, V lost 4 bases, and 13 bases had no gene match. CDR1 and CDR2 from the germline V gene are SGHRS and YFSETQ. DNA of the CDR3: TGCGCCAGCAGCGGAGGGTTACCCGGGACTAACTCCTACAATGAGCAGTTCTTC. This sequence encodes CASSGGLPGTNSYNEQFF.

This clonotype has just a few counts. The V gene is TRBV30, the J gene TRBJ2-1; D is unresolved. V gave up 4 bases and J gave up 7 bases, with 8 bases separating them. Germline values: CDR1 GTSNPN, CDR2 SVGIG (reference sequence). This CDR3 has 11 amino acids. CDR3 bases: TGTGCCTGGACAGGTAGGAATGAGCAGTTCTTC. Residues: CAWTGRNEQFF.